This T cell receptor beta chain is drawn from a study of cytomegalovirus exposure and HLA in healthy donors. Study as a whole: One earlier analysis, a look at approximately 180 million T cells, found more than 100 million unique TCR beta sequences.

As regards this clone: Its antigen is not identified.

Primers for the PCR totalled 60 Vbeta and 13 Jbeta. The data were produced by immunoSEQ multiplex PCR, yet TCRdb's version contains in-frame clones alone and is incomplete. The sample table sets out approximately 54,000 clones. Findings of the study overall: As a later analysis showed, a missense DCLRE1C variant was linked to trimming of TCR beta V- and J-genes. The productive fraction for most TCR beta V segments was about 90% or about 30% in an earlier analysis.

Source material: PBMCs. The clonotype originates from a woman aged 40-49 years in good health and CMV-seronegative.

The CDR3 nucleotides are TGTGCCAGCAGCTTAAGCAGGGGCAAAAGCGAGCAGTACTTC. Encoded protein: CASSLSRGKSEQYF. This chain joins TRBV7-9 and TRBJ2-7; a possible D gene is TRBD1 (6 bases). Trimming stripped 2 bases from V and 6 bases from J, with 14 bases between. The CDR3 is 14 amino acids. CDR1 is SEHNR and CDR2 is FQNEAQ in the germline V gene (reference sequence).